Only a few counts were recorded for the clone carrying this TCR beta chain. Antigen: not known. This entry comes from a study of human T cells and chemical hapten exposure. Broader study findings: The formation of large CDR3 similarity clusters by expanded TCRs significantly exceeded that of controls.

As to time point: patch test 1, 2 weeks after DPC sensitization. Treatment described: therapeutic diphenylcyclopropenone sensitization with weekly scalp DPC. Those who donated were patients with alopecia, 18 to 70 years of age, and suitable for DPC. Someone pulled total RNA out of unfractionated whole blood. V shed 6 bases and J 5 bases; nucleotides not matched to a gene: 6. The CDR3 length is 13 residues. A single record per CDR3 protein comes from TCRdb applying MiXCR to the RACE reads. The sample lists about 120,000 distinct CDR3 sequences; around 15% were seen once. Specimen: whole blood, collected in connection with sensitization to the hapten diphenylcyclopropenone (DPC). The chain links TRBV12-3 or TRBV12-4 to TRBJ1-2, with 7 bases that match TRBD1. The TCR was taken from a man aged 18 to 29 with alopecia areata. Some clones in this sample may be carry-over from other donors' samples. CDR3 bases: TGTGCCAGCAGGAACAGGGGAAAATATGGCTACACCTTC. Its protein product is CASRNRGKYGYTF.